The T cell receptor (beta chain) described here comes from a study of control samples from healthy donors and cancer patients. The repertoire was sequenced with immunoSEQ multiplex PCR; TCRdb's copy has only in-frame clones and lacks some. This sample has about 92,000 clones, with around 80% found just once. Trimming stripped 4 bases from V and 1 base from J, with 10 bases between. This CDR3 comprises 14 residues. Germline CDR1 reads SGHDT; CDR2 reads YYEEEE. The V and J genes are TRBV5-6 and TRBJ2-3, with D possibly matching TRBD2 (7 bases). Sequencing input: blood. The receptor was derived from a woman aged 60-75 years in good health. The CDR3 DNA reads TGTGCCAGCAGCGCGGGGGCTGGCACAGATACGCAGTATTTT. Encoded protein: CASSAGAGTDTQYF.